This TCR beta chain is from a study of identical twins. General study findings and limits: Out-of-frame TCR alpha sharing in monozygotic twins exceeded recombination model predictions. Interpretation of the results relied on cross-sectional statistical analysis and not on following the same donors.

A universal primer site was created by template switching, with the cDNA bearing unique molecular identifiers. A single record per CDR3 protein comes from TCRdb applying MiXCR to the 5' RACE reads. The sample shows roughly 1,500,000 distinct CDR3 sequences, around 33% of them seen only once. With 5 bases removed from V and 7 bases from J, the gap between germline ends came to 9 bases. This CDR3 comprises 11 residues. Germline V gene lookup returns CDR1 SGHKS and CDR2 YYEKEE (reference sequence). This clonotype was detected a few times. Its antigen is undetermined. This rearrangement joins TRBV5-5 to TRBJ1-2; D possibly corresponds to TRBD1 (5 bases). The sequencing input was cord blood. The receptor's source is a newborn girl in good health. In DNA, the CDR3 is TGTGCCAGCAGGGGGGACGGTGGCTACACCTTC. This gives the protein CASRGDGGYTF.